Listed below are T cell receptor beta chains from one sample, sequenced in a study of Ad26.COV2.S vaccination and SARS-CoV-2 variants. Sequencing was performed with immunoSEQ multiplex PCR; in TCRdb, only in-frame clones are kept and a portion is missing. The sample holds over 400,000 clones, 92% seen once. Sequences were derived from peripheral blood, sampled in a trial of Ad26.COV2.S vaccine versus placebo. All receptors derive from a person between 18 and 60 years old who received the Ad26.COV2.S COVID-19 vaccine or a placebo. CDR3s include the opening cysteine and the closing phenylalanine or tryptophan. D genes are given only for firm matches. Rows give clone size only sometimes, using once, few, many, or a class for an expanded clone.

size,D,J,V,DNA,CDR3
-,-,TRBJ2-5,TRBV18,TGTGCCAGCTCACTAGAGGCAGTCCAAGCAGAGACCCAGTACTTC,CASSLEAVQAETQYF
-,TRBD2,TRBJ2-7,TRBV10-1,TGCGCCAGCAGTGATACGACTAGCGGGGGCTTCTACTACGAGCAGTACTTC,CASSDTTSGGFYYEQYF
-,-,TRBJ1-5,TRBV11-2,TGTGCCAGCAGCTCGTCGACAGGTAACCAGCCCCAGCATTTT,CASSSSTGNQPQHF
-,-,TRBJ2-2,TRBV3-1/TRBV3-2,TGTGCCAGCAGCCAAGGGTTGACCGGGGAGCTGTTTTTT,CASSQGLTGELFF
-,-,TRBJ2-7,TRBV7-9,TGTGCCAGCAGCTTCCAGAGCTCTTACGAGCAGTACTTC,CASSFQSSYEQYF
-,-,TRBJ1-2,TRBV9,TGTGCCAGCAGCGTAGAAGACTTTAACTATGGCTACACCTTC,CASSVEDFNYGYTF
-,TRBD2,TRBJ2-1,TRBV6-5,TGTGCCAGCAGTTCAACGCGGGGGGGCCTCTACAATGAGCAGTTCTTC,CASSSTRGGLYNEQFF
-,-,TRBJ1-2,TRBV21-1,TGTGCCAGCAGCAAGGTTGGAGAGGACAGGATCTACACCTTC,CASSKVGEDRIYTF
-,TRBD2,TRBJ2-7,TRBV19,TGTGCCAGTAGTATTCTGGCGGGGGAAACCTACGAGCAGTACTTC,CASSILAGETYEQYF
once,TRBD2,TRBJ2-3,TRBV5-1,TGCGCCAGCAGCCGTCGACTAGCGGGGAGGACAGATACGCAGTATTTT,CASSRRLAGRTDTQYF
-,-,TRBJ2-3,TRBV5-1,TGCGCCAGCAGCCAGGGTTCGGGGGGCCTCACAGATACGCAGTATTTT,CASSQGSGGLTDTQYF
once,TRBD1,TRBJ2-7,TRBV5-1,TGCGCCAGCAGCTTGGACACAGGGGTTTACGAGCAGTACTTC,CASSLDTGVYEQYF
-,-,TRBJ2-3,TRBV30,TGTGCCTGGAGTGTAGGCACCACAGATACGCAGTATTTT,CAWSVGTTDTQYF